This is a list of T cell receptor beta chains from one sample in a study of identifying expanded T cells in peripheral blood. Libraries were prepared by immunoSEQ multiplex PCR; TCRdb keeps only in-frame clonotypes and omits some of them. The table lists roughly 100,000 clones, roughly 90% of them singletons. Sequenced material: blood. The origin of the receptors is a person aged 18 to 70 in good health. Each CDR3 is given with its conserved first and last residue. D genes are given only for firm matches. The size field is filled for only some rows; it gives once, few, many or a size class.

D gene	J gene	clone size	V gene	CDR3 DNA	CDR3 protein
NA	TRBJ2-7	NA	TRBV7-9	TGTGCCAGCAGCCAAGAAAGGGGGGCAGGAGCTTACGAGCAGTACTTC	CASSQERGAGAYEQYF
NA	TRBJ2-2	NA	TRBV6-4	TGTGCCAGCAGTGAGAGTTCCATGAACACCGGGGAGCTGTTTTTT	CASSESSMNTGELFF
TRBD1	TRBJ1-5	NA	TRBV10-3	TGTGCCATCAGGGAGGGGGCGACAAGCAATCAGCCCCAGCATTTT	CAIREGATSNQPQHF
NA	TRBJ1-1	NA	TRBV28	TGTGCCAGCTGGAATTTGAACACTGAAGCTTTCTTT	CASWNLNTEAFF
TRBD2	TRBJ2-3	NA	TRBV5-1	TGCGCCAGCAGCTTGGCTAGCGGGAGCACAGATACGCAGTATTTT	CASSLASGSTDTQYF
TRBD1	TRBJ1-6	NA	TRBV4-1	TGCGCCAGCAGCCACCCGAGAATAGGACAGGCGAATTCACCCCTCCACTTT	CASSHPRIGQANSPLHF
NA	TRBJ1-3	NA	TRBV28	TGTGCCAGCAGCCTCGCTGGAAACACCATATATTTT	CASSLAGNTIYF
TRBD1	TRBJ1-5	NA	TRBV27	TGTGCCAGCAGTCAGACAGGGGCCCAGCCCCAGCATTTT	CASSQTGAQPQHF
TRBD1	TRBJ2-7	NA	TRBV11-3	TGTGCCAGCAGCACGGGACAGGGGAACGAGCAGTACTTC	CASSTGQGNEQYF
TRBD1	TRBJ1-4	NA	TRBV4-1	TGCGCCAGCAGCCAAGGAGGGACAGGGGGTTTCGGTGAAAAACTGTTTTTT	CASSQGGTGGFGEKLFF
NA	TRBJ1-6	NA	TRBV6-1	TGTGCCAGCGGTCCCCGAACAGGGTTACCCCTCCACTTT	CASGPRTGLPLHF
NA	TRBJ2-1	NA	TRBV15	TGTGCCACCAGCAGGGATCATAAAACGGGAAATGAGCAGTTCTTC	CATSRDHKTGNEQFF
TRBD1	TRBJ1-2	once	TRBV6-5	TGTGCCAGCAGTTTTGACAGGGAGTATGGCTACACCTTC	CASSFDREYGYTF
NA	TRBJ2-3	NA	TRBV29-1	TGCAGCGTTGAAGACCTAAATAGAGGGGCAACAGATACGCAGTATTTT	CSVEDLNRGATDTQYF
NA	TRBJ1-2	NA	TRBV28	TGTGCCAGCAGCGTGGGGTTAGGCTACACCTTC	CASSVGLGYTF
TRBD2	TRBJ2-1	NA	TRBV7-2	TGTGCCAGCAGCCCGCTAGCGGGGAGCTCCTACAATGAGCAGTTCTTC	CASSPLAGSSYNEQFF
NA	TRBJ2-5	NA	TRBV11-1	TGTGCCAGCAGCTTGGTGGGACGTGGGGAGACCCAGTACTTC	CASSLVGRGETQYF
NA	TRBJ2-2	NA	TRBV30	TGTGCCTGGAGTGAGGCCCAAGGAACCGCCAACAAAGTCGGTGGGGGCACCGGGGAGCTGTTTTTT	CAWSEAQGTANKVGGGTGELFF
TRBD2	TRBJ2-5	NA	TRBV9	TGTGCCAGCAGCGTGGGACTAGCACGGGAGACCCAGTACTTC	CASSVGLARETQYF
NA	TRBJ1-1	NA	TRBV10-3	TGTGCCATCAGTATTAAGGGATCCAACACTGAAGCTTTCTTT	CAISIKGSNTEAFF
TRBD1	TRBJ2-5	NA	TRBV7-9	TGTGCCAGCAGCTCACAGGGGGCTGGTTCGGTATTGGAGACCCAGTACTTC	CASSSQGAGSVLETQYF
TRBD2	TRBJ2-7	NA	TRBV18	TGTGCCAGCTCACAAAACCCAGGGACTAACTACGAGCAGTACTTC	CASSQNPGTNYEQYF
NA	TRBJ2-7	NA	TRBV11-2	TGTGCCAGCAGCTTAGGGGGGGGACAGTCCTACGAGCAGTACTTC	CASSLGGGQSYEQYF
NA	TRBJ2-1	NA	TRBV6-4	TGTGCCAGCAGTGACGGGGACCCCAGCGAGCAGTTCTTC	CASSDGDPSEQFF
NA	TRBJ2-7	NA	TRBV6-5	TGTGCCAGCAGTTACGGTCGTCTAGCACTCGCCGAGCAGTACTTC	CASSYGRLALAEQYF
TRBD1	TRBJ2-1	NA	TRBV10-3	TGTGCCATCAGGCAGCGGGACAGGGGAGGTGAGCAGTTCTTC	CAIRQRDRGGEQFF
NA	TRBJ1-1	NA	TRBV28	TGTGCCAGCACCCCCTGGGGGGGATCCAGCACTGAAGCTTTCTTT	CASTPWGGSSTEAFF
TRBD2	TRBJ2-7	NA	TRBV5-8	TGTGCCAGCAGCCGGACTAGTGGGTACGAGCAGTACTTC	CASSRTSGYEQYF
NA	TRBJ1-4	NA	TRBV15	TGTGCCACCAGCAGACGACAGGCCAATAATGAAAAACTGTTTTTT	CATSRRQANNEKLFF
NA	TRBJ2-1	NA	TRBV4-1	TGCGCCAGCAGCCAAGTAATAGGTGGTGATGAGCAGTTCTTC	CASSQVIGGDEQFF
NA	TRBJ1-3	NA	TRBV30	TGTGCCTGGAGTATTCGCAATTACGCCTCTGGAAACACCATATATTTT	CAWSIRNYASGNTIYF
NA	TRBJ2-1	NA	TRBV7-2	TGTGCCAGCAGCCTCAACTTAGGAGGGAATGAGCAGTTCTTC	CASSLNLGGNEQFF
TRBD2	TRBJ2-1	NA	TRBV19	TGTGCCAGCTGGGGGCGTAGCGGGAGGTACTACAATGAGCAGTTCTTC	CASWGRSGRYYNEQFF
NA	TRBJ1-2	NA	TRBV19	TGTGCCAGTAGTTGGGAGGATGGCTACACCTTC	CASSWEDGYTF
NA	TRBJ1-5	few	TRBV2	TGTGCCAGCAGAGGGGCGGGGGGTCAGCCCCAGCATTTT	CASRGAGGQPQHF
NA	TRBJ2-1	once	TRBV30	TGTGCCTGGAGTAAGATAAATTCCTACAATGAGCAGTTCTTC	CAWSKINSYNEQFF
NA	TRBJ2-7	NA	TRBV5-1	TGCGCCAGCAGCTTGGCGACAGATTACTTCTACGAGCAGTACTTC	CASSLATDYFYEQYF
NA	TRBJ2-5	NA	TRBV5-1	TGCGCCAGCAGCTTGACGGGACTCAACCAAGAGACCCAGTACTTC	CASSLTGLNQETQYF
NA	TRBJ1-1	once	TRBV23-1	TGCGCCAGCAGTCGCTGGGCAGGGAACACTGAAGCTTTCTTT	CASSRWAGNTEAFF
NA	TRBJ2-5	NA	TRBV14	TGTGCCAGCAGCCAAGGTACACCGTACCAAGAGACCCAGTACTTC	CASSQGTPYQETQYF
NA	TRBJ1-1	NA	TRBV5-1	TGCGCCAGCAGCGTATGGGGCGCCAACACTGAAGCTTTCTTT	CASSVWGANTEAFF